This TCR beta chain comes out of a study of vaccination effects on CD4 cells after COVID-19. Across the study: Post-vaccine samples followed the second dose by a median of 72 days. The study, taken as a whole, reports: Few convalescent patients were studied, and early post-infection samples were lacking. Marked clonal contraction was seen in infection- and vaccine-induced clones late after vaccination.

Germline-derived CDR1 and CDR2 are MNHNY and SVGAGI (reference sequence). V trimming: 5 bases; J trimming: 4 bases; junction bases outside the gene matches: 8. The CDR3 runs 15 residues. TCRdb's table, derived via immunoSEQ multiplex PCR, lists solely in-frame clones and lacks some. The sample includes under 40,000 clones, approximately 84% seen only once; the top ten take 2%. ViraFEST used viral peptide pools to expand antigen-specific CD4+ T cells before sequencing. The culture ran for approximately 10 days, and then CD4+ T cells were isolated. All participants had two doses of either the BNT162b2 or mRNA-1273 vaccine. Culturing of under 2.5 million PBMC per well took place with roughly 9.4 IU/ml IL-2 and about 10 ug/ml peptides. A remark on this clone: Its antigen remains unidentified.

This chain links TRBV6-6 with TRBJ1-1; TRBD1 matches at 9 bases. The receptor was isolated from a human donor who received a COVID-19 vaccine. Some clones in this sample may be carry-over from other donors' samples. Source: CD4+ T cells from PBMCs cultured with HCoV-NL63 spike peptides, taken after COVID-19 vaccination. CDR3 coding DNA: TGTGCCAGCAGTCCGACAGGGGGTTTGGGCACTGAAGCTTTCTTT. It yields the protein CASSPTGGLGTEAFF.